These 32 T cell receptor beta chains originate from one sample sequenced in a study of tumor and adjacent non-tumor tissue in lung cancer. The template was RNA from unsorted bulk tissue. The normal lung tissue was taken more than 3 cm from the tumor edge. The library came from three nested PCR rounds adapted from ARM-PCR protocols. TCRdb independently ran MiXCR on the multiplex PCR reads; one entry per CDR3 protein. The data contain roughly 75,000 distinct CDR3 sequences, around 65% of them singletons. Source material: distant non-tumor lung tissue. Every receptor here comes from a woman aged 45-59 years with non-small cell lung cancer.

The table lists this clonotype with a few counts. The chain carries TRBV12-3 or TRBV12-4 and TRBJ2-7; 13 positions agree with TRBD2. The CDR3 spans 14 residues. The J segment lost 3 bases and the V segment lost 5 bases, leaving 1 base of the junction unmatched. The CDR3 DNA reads TGTGCCAGCAGTCGGACTAGCGGGGGCTACGAGCAGTACTTC. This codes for CASSRTSGGYEQYF.

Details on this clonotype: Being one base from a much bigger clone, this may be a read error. The DNA of the CDR3 is TGCAGTGCCAATACCGAGACAGGCAACGTGTGGCACGCGGAGACCCAGTACTTC. It translates to CSANTETGNVWHAETQYF. The genes are TRBV20-1 and TRBJ2-5; the D gene is possibly TRBD1 (6 bases). Trimming took 6 bases from V and 5 from J, leaving 31 bases between them. The CDR3 is 18 amino acids. Germline loops: CDR1 DFQATT, CDR2 SNEGSKA (reference sequence).

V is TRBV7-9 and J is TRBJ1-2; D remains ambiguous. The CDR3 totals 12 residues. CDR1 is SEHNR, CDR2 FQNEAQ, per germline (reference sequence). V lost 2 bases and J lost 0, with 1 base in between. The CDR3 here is CASSLTNYGYTF. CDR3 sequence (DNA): TGTGCCAGCAGCTTAACTAACTATGGCTACACCTTC.

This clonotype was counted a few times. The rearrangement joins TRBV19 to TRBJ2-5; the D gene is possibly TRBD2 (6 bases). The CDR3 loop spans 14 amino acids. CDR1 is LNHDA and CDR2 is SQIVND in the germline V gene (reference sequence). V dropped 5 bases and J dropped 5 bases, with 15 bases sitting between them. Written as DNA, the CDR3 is TGTGCCAGTAGTGTGGGACCAGGAGGGGAGACCCAGTACTTC. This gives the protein CASSVGPGGETQYF. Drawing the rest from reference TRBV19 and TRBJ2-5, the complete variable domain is DGGITQSPKYLFRKEGQNVTLSCEQNLNHDAMYWYRQDPGQGLRLIYYSQIVNDFQKGDIAEGYSVSREKKESFPLTVTSAQKNPTAFYLCASSVGPGGETQYFGPGTRLLVL.

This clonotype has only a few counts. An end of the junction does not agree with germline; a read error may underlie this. The CDR3 DNA reads TGCGCCAGCAGGCGGGAGGGGAATGAGCAGCTCTTC. It yields the protein CASRREGNEQLF. The chain carries TRBV5-1 and TRBJ2-1, with 9 bases aligning to TRBD2. This CDR3 has 12 residues. Germline V lookup: CDR1 SGHRS, CDR2 YFSETQ.

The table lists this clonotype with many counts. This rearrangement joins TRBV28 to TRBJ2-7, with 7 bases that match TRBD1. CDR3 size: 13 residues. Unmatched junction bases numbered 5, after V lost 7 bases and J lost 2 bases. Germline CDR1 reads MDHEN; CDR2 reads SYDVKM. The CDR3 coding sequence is TGTGCCAGCAATGACCAGGGGGCCTACGAGCAGTACTTC. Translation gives CASNDQGAYEQYF.

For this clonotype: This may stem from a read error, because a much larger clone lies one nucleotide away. CDR3 in DNA: TGCAGCCATAGACGGGGGGAGGGCCTCGGGGAGCTGTTTTTT. Its translation: CSHRRGEGLGELFF. The chain links TRBV29-1 to TRBJ2-2; TRBD2 agrees at 7 bases. The CDR3 extends over 14 amino acids. J lost 7 bases, V lost 8 bases, and 13 bases had no gene match. CDR1 is SQVTM and CDR2 is ANQGSEA in the germline V gene.

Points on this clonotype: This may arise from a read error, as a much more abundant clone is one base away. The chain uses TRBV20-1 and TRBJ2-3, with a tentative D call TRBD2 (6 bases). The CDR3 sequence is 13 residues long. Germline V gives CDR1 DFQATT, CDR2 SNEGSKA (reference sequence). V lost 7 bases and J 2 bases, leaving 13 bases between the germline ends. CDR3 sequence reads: CSDSGLFTDTQYF. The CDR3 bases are TGCAGTGATAGCGGCCTTTTCACAGATACGCAGTATTTT.

CDR3 coding DNA: TGCAGTGCTAGAGTTTCAGGAAACACCGGGGAGCTGTTTTTT. Amino acids: CSARVSGNTGELFF. The genes are TRBV20-1 and TRBJ2-2; D is unclear. CDR1 DFQATT and CDR2 SNEGSKA come from the germline V gene (reference sequence). The CDR3 totals 14 residues. V gave up 1 base and J gave up 2 bases, with 8 bases separating them.

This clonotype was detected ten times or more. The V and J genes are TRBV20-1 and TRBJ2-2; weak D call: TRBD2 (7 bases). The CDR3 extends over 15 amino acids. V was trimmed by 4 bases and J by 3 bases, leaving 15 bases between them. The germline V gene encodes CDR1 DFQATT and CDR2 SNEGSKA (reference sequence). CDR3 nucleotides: TGCAGTGCTACTTCGGGGGAGGGGGACACCGGGGAGCTGTTTTTT. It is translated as CSATSGEGDTGELFF.

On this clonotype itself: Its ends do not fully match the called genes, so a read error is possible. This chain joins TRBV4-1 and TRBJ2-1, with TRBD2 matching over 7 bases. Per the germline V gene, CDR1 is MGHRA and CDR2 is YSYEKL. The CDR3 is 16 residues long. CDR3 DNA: TGCGTCAGCAGCTTAGGACTGGCGGGAGCTGGGGATGAGCAGTTCTTC. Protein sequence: CVSSLGLAGAGDEQFF.

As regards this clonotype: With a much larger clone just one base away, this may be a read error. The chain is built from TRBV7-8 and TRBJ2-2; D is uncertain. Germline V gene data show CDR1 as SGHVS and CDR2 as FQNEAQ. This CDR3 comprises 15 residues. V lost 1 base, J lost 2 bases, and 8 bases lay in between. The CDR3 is CASSLDRFNTGELFF. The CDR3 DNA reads TGTGCCAGCAGCTTAGATAGGTTCAACACCGGGGAGCTGTTTTTT.

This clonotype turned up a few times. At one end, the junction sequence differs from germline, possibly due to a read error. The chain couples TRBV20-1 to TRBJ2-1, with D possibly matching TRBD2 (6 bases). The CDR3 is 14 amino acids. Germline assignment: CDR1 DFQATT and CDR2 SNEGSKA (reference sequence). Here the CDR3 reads CSANGRNSYNEQFF. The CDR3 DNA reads TGTAGTGCTAACGGGAGAAACTCCTACAATGAGCAGTTCTTC.

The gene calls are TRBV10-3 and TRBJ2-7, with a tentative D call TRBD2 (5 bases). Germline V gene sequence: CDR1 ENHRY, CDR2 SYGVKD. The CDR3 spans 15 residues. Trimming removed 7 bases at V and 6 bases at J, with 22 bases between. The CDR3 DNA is TGTGCCATCAACCCCCGGGATTCAGCGAAGTTCGAGCAGTACTTC. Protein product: CAINPRDSAKFEQYF.

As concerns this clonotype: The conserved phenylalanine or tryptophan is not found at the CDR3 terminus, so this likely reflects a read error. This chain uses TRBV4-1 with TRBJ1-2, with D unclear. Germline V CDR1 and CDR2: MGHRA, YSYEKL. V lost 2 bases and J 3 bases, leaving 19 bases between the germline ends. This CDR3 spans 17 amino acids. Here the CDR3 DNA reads TGCGCCAGCAGCCAACCCCTACCTACGGATAGGGACTATGGCTACACCTTA. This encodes CASSQPLPTDRDYGYTL.

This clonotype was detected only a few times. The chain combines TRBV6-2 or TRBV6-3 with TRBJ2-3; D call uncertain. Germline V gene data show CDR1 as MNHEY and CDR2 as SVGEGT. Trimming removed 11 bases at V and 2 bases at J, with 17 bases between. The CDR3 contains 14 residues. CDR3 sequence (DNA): TGTGCCGGCGGCCCGTCATTTCACACAGATACGCAGTATTTT. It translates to CAGGPSFHTDTQYF.

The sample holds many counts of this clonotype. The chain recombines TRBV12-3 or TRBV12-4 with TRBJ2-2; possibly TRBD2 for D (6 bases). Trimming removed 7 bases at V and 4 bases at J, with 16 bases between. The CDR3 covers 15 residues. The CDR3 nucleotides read TGTGCCAGCAAACCCCCGGGACTGATCACCGGGGAGCTGTTTTTT. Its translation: CASKPPGLITGELFF.

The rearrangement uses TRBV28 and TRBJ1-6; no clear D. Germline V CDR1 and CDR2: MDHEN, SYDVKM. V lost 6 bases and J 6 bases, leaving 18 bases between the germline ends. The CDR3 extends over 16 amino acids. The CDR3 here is CASRSYLGGSNSPLHF. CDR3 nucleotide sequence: TGTGCCAGCAGGTCATATCTGGGAGGAAGTAATTCACCCCTCCACTTT. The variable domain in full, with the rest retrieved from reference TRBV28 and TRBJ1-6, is DVKVTQSSRYLVKRTGEKVFLECVQDMDHENMFWYRQDPGLGLRLIYFSYDVKMKEKGDIPEGYSVSREKKERFSLILESASTNQTSMYLCASRSYLGGSNSPLHFGNGTRLTVT.

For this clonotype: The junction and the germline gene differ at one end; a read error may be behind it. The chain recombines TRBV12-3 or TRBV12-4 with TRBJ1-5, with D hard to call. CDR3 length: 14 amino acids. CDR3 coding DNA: TGTGCCGGCAGCCTTGATGGGGTAGATCAGCACCGGCATTTT. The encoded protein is CAGSLDGVDQHRHF.

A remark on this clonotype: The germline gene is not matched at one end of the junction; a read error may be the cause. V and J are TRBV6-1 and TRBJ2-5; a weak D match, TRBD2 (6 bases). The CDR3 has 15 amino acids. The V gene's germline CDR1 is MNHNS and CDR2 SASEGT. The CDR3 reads CASSGTIGNQETQYF. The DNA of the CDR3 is TGTGCCAGCAGTGGGACTATCGGGAACCAAGAGACCCAGTATTTC.

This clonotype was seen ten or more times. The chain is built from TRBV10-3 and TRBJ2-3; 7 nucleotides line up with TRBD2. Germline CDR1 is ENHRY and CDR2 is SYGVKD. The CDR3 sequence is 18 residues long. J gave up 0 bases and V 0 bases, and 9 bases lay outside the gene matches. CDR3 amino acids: CAISESRFWRESTDTQYF. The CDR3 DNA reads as TGTGCCATCAGTGAGTCCCGATTCTGGCGGGAGAGCACAGATACGCAGTATTTT.

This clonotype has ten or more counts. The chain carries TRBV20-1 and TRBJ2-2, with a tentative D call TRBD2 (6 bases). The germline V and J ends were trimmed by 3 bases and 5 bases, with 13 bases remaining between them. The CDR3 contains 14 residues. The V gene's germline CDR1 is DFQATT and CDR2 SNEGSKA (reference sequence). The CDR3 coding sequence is TGCAGTGCTAGCAAGGAGGGCCCTACCGGGGAGCTGTTTTTT. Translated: CSASKEGPTGELFF.

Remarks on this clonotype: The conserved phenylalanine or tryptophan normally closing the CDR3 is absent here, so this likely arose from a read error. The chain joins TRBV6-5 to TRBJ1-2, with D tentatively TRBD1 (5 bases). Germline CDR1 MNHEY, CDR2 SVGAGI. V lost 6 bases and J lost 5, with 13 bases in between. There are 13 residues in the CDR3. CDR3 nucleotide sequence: TGTGCCAGCAGACCCGGGGGAGCTTATGGCTACACCCTC. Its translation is CASRPGGAYGYTL.

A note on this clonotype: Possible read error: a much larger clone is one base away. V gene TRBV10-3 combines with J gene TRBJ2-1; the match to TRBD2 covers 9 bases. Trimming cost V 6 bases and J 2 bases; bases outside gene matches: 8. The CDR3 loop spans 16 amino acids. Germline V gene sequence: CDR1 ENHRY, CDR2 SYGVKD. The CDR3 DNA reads TGTGCCATCAGCAGAGGACTAGCGCACCCCTACAATGAGCAGTTCTTC. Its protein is CAISRGLAHPYNEQFF.

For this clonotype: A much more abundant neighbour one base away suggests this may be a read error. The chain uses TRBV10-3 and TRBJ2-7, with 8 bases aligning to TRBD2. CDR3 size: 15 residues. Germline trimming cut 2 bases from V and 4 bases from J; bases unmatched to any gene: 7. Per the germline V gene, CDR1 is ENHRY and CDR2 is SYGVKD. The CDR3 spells CAISEGGGHVYEQYF. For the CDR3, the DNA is TGTGCCATCAGTGAGGGCGGGGGGCACGTGTACGAGCAGTACTTC.

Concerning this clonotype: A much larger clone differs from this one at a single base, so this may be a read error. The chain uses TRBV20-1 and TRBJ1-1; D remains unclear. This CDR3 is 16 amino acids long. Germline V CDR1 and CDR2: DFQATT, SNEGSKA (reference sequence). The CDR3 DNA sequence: TGCAGTGCTAGGGTACCCGGGTGGGGTTTGGGTACTGGAGCTTTCTTT. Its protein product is CSARVPGWGLGTGAFF.

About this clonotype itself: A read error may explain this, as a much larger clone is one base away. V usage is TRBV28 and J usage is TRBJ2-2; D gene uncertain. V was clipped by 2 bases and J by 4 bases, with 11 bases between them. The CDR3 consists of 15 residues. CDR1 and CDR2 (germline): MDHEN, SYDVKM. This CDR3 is CASSLRVARTGELFF. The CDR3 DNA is TGTGCCAGCAGTTTAAGGGTGGCTCGCACCGGGGAGCTGTTTTTT.

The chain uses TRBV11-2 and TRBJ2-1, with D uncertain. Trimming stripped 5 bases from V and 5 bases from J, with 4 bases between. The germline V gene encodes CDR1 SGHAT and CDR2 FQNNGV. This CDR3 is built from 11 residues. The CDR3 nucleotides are TGTGCCAGCAGCCCCAACAATGAGCAGTTCTTC. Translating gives CASSPNNEQFF. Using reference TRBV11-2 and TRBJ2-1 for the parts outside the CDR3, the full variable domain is EAGVAQSPRYKIIEKRQSVAFWCNPISGHATLYWYQQILGQGPKLLIQFQNNGVVDDSQLPKDRFSAERLKGVDSTLKIQPAKLEDSAVYLCASSPNNEQFFGPGTRLTVL.

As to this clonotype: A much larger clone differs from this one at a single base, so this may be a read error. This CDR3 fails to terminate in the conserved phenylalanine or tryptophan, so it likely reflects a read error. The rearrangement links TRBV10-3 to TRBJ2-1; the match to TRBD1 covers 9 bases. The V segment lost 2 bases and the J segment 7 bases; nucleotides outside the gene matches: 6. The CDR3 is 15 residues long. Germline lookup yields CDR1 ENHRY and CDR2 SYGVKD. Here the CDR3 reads CAISEAGTGLNEQFS. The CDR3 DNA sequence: TGTGCCATCAGTGAGGCCGGGACAGGGTTGAATGAGCAGTTCTCC.

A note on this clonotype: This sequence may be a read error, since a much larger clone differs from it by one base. The chain's CDR3 is CSAYPPADFYEQYF. The CDR3 coding sequence is TGCAGTGCCTACCCCCCAGCGGACTTCTACGAGCAGTACTTC. The rearrangement joins TRBV20-1 to TRBJ2-7, with a possible D match to TRBD2 (5 bases). CDR1 is DFQATT, CDR2 SNEGSKA, per germline (reference sequence). Trimming pared 6 bases from V and 3 bases from J, leaving 18 bases between. The CDR3 length is 14 residues.

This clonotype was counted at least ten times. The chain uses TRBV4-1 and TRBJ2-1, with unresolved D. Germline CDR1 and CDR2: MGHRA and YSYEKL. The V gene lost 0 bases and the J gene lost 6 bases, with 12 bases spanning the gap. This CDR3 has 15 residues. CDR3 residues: CASSQDSARGNEQFF. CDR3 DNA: TGCGCCAGCAGCCAAGACAGTGCGCGCGGCAATGAGCAGTTCTTC.

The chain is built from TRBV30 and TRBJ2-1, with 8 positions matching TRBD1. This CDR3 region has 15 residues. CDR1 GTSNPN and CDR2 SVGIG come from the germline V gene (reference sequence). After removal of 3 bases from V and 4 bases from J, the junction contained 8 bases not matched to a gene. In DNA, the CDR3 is TGTGCCTGGAGGAAACCGGGACAGGCTTACAATGAGCAGTTCTTC. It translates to CAWRKPGQAYNEQFF. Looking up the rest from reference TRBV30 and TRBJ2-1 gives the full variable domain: SQTIHQWPATLVQPVGSPLSLECTVEGTSNPNLYWYRQAAGRGLQLLFYSVGIGQISSEVPQNLSASRPQDRQFILSSKKLLLSDSGFYLCAWRKPGQAYNEQFFGPGTRLTVL.